This T cell receptor beta chain appears in the sequencing data of a study of blood T cells in healthy people across ages. Notes on the study in general: Roughly linear declines in TCR beta diversity per million T cells occurred with age.

The authors ran a second PCR of roughly 6 to 12 cycles using a sample-barcoded 5' primer and a J-beta primer mix. From the 5' RACE reads, TCRdb called clonotypes with MiXCR, one entry per CDR3 protein. The data contain about 780,000 distinct CDR3 sequences, roughly 46% of them singletons. This CDR3 has 13 amino acids. Germline-derived CDR1 and CDR2 are SQVTM and ANQGSEA. The V gene lost 2 bases and the J gene lost 3 bases, with 10 bases spanning the gap. At least ten counts were recorded for this clonotype. Its antigen is still unknown. This receptor was obtained from a man older than 75 in good health. The rearrangement joins TRBV29-1 to TRBJ2-5; a weak D match, TRBD2 (6 bases). Specimen: blood. The CDR3 nucleotides are TGCAGCGTTGAAACCGGGAGAAAAGAGACCCAGTACTTC. Translated, it gives CSVETGRKETQYF.